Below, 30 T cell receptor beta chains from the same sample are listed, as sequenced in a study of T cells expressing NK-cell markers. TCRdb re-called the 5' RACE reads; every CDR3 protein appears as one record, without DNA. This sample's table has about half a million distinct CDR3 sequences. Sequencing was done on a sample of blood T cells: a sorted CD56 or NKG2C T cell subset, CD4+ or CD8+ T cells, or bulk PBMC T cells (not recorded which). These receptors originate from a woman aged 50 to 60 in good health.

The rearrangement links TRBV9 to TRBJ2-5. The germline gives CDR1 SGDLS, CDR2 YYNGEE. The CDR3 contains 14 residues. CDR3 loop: CASSVALLGETQYF. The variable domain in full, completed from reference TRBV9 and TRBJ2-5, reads DSGVTQTPKHLITATGQRVTLRCSPRSGDLSVYWYQQSLDQGLQFLIQYYNGEERAKGNILERFSAQQFPDLHSELNLSSLELGDSALYFCASSVALLGETQYFGPGTRLLVL.

The chain's CDR3 is CASSPISGKGEQFF. This chain links TRBV7-2 with TRBJ2-1; TCRdb designates TRBD2, a call that cannot be tested without DNA. Germline V lookup: CDR1 SGHTA, CDR2 FQGNSA. This CDR3 comprises 14 residues.

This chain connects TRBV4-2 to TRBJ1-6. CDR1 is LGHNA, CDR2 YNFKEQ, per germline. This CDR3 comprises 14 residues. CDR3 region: CASSQDATGSPLHF.

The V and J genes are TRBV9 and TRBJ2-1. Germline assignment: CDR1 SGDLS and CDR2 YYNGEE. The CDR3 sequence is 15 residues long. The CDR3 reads CASSGGSRGVDEQFF.

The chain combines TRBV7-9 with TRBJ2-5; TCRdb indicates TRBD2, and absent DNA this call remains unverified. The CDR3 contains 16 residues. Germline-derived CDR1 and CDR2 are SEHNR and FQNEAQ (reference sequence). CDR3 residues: CASSPGTSGVQETQYF.

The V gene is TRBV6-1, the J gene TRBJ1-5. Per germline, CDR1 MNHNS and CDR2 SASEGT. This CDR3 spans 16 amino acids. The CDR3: CASSQDRIYSNQPQHF.

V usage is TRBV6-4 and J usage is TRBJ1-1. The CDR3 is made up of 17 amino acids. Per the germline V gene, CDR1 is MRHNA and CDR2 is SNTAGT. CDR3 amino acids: CASSEMGPHLYYTEAFF.

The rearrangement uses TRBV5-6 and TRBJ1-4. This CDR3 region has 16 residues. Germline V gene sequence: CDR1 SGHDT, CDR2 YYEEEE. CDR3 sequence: CASSVKVSATNEKLFF.

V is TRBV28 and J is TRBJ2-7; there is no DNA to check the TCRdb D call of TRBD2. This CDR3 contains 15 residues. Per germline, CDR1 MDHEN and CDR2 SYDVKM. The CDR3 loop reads CASSLEPSGRGEQYF.

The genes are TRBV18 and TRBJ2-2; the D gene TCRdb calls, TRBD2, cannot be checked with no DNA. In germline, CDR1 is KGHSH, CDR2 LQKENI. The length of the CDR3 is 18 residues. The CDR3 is CASSPRTSSRSNTGELFF.

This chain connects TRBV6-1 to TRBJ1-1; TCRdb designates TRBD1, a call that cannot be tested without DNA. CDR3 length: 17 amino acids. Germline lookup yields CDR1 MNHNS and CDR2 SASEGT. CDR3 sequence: CASRNPGRRLMNTEAFF.

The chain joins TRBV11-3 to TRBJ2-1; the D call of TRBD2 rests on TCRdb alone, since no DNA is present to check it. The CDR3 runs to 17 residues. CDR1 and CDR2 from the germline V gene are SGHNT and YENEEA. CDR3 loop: CASSHFPPASAYNEQFF.

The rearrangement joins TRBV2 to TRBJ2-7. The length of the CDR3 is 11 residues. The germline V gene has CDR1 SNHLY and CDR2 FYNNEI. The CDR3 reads CASSSSYEQYF.

The CDR3 reads CASSQTVGGTSYEQYF. The V call is TRBV4-1, the J call TRBJ2-7; TCRdb selects TRBD1, and the lack of DNA leaves this call unchecked. This CDR3 region has 16 residues. Germline lookup yields CDR1 MGHRA and CDR2 YSYEKL.

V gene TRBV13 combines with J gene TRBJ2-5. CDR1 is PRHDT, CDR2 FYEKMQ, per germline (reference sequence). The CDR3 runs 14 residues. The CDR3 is CASSLGPSPETQYF.

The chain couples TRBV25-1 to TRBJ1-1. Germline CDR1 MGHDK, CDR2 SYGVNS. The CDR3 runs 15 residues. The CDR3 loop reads CASSEYGGAGTEAFF.

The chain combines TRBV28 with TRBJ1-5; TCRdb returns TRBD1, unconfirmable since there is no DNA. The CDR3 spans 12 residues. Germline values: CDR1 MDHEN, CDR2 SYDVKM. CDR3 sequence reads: CASSDGGQPQHF.

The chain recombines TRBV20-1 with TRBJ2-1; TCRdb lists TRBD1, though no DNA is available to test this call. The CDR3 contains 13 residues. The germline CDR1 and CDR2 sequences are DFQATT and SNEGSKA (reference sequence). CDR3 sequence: CSARDRDRDEQFF.

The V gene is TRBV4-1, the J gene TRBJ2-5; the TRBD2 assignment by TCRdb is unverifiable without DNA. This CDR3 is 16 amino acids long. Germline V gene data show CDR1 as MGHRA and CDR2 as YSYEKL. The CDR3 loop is CASSQGLGGSGETQYF.

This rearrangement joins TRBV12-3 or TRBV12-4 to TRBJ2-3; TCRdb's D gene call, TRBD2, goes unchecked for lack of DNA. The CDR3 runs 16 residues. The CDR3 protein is CASSLRLGLAVDTQYF.

The CDR3 sequence is CSVEGGKDTEAFF. The chain links TRBV29-1 to TRBJ1-1; TCRdb's D call of TRBD1 is untestable without DNA. The germline V gene has CDR1 SQVTM and CDR2 ANQGSEA. CDR3 size: 13 residues.

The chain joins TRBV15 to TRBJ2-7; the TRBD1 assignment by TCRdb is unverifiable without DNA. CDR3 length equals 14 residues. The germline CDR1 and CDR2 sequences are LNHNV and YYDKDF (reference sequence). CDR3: CATSRAETGAGQYF.

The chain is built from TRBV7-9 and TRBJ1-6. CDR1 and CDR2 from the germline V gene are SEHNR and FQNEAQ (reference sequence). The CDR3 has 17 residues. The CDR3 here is CASSPSRMQVGNSPLHF.

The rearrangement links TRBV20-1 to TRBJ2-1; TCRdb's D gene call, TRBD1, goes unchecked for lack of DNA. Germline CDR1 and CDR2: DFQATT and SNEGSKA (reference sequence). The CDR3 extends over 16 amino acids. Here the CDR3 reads CSALPDLGSSYNEQFF.

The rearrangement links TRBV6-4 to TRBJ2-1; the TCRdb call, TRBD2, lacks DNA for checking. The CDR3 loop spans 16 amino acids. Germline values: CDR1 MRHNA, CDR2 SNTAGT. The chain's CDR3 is CASRRSSLAEINEQFF.

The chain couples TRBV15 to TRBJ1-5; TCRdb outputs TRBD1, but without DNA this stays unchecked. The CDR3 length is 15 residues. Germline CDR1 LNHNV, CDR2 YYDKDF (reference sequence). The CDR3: CATTEGDSMNQPQHF.

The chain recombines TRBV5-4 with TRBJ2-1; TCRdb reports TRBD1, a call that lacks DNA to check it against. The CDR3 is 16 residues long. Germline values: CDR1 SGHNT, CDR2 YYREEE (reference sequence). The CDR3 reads CASSSVTWTGGNEQFF.

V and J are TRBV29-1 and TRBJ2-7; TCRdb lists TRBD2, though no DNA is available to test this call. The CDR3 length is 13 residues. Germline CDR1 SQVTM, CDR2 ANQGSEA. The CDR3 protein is CSVEGREPSEQYF.

CDR3 sequence: CASSVSKTNTGELFF. This chain joins TRBV5-1 and TRBJ2-2. This CDR3 is built from 15 residues. From germline, CDR1 is SGHRS and CDR2 YFSETQ. The entire variable domain, with the rest obtained from reference TRBV5-1 and TRBJ2-2, is as follows: KAGVTQTPRYLIKTRGQQVTLSCSPISGHRSVSWYQQTPGQGLQFLFEYFSETQRNKGNFPGRFSGRQFSNSRSEMNVSTLELGDSALYLCASSVSKTNTGELFFGEGSRLTVL.

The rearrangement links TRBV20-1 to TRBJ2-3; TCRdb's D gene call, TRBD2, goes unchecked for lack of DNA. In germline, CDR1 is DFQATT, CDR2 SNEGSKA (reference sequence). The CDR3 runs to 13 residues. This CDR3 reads CSAHERTTDTQYF.